In its sample, the clone carrying this T cell receptor beta chain was seen a few times. The antigen is undetermined. TCRdb passed the reads through MiXCR, listing each CDR3 protein once. Of some 920,000 distinct CDR3 sequences listed, roughly 31% are singletons. The germline CDR1 and CDR2 sequences are SGHAT and FQNNGV. This CDR3 has 16 amino acids. Trimming cost V 4 bases and J 0 bases, with 10 bases left between them. The record originates from a study of T cell repertoires in cytomegalovirus infection. Across the study: It was recently identified HLA-C-restricted and well-studied HLA-B-restricted CMV epitopes that the study used.

Study-wide results and caveats: Across the ex vivo response, the dominant clonotypes were HLA-C-restricted CMV-specific TCR beta clonotypes.

Specimen: cultured CD8+ T cells from PBMCs, collected from culture after CMV antigen stimulation. V is TRBV11-2 and J is TRBJ1-6; no firm D call. The source of this sequence is a human donor in good health (CMV status not recorded). Some clones in this sample may be carry-over from other donors' samples. The CDR3 sequence is CASSWRKVSYNSPLHF. DNA of the CDR3: TGTGCCAGCAGCTGGAGAAAGGTCTCCTATAATTCACCCCTCCACTTT.